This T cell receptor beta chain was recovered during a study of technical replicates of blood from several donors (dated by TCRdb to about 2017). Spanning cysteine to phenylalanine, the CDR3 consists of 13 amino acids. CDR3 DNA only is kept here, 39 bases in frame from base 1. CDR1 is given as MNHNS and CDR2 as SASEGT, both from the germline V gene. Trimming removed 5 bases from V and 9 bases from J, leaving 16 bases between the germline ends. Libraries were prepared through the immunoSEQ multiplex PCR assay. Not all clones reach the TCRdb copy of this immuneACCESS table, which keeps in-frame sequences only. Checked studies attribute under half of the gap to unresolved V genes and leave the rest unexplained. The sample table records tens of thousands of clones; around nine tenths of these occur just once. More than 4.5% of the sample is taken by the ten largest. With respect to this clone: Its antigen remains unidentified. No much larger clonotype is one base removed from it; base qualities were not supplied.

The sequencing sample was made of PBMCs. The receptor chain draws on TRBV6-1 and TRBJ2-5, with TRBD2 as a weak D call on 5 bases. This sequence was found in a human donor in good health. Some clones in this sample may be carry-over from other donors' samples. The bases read TGTGCCAGCAGTCGGACCCGGGAACAATCCCAGTACTTC. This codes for CASSRTREQSQYF.